This T cell receptor (beta chain) was obtained from a study of Ad26.COV2.S vaccination and SARS-CoV-2 variants. Study summary: Into the muscle, Ad26.COV2.S was dosed once or twice, 56 days apart. Whole-study findings and limits: Participants given vaccine showed non-spike TCR breadth similar to that of placebo recipients. Responses of T cells in total may have been underestimated by the TCR breadth and depth analyses.

A note on this clone: What it binds is unknown.

Using immunoSEQ multiplex PCR, the repertoire was profiled, and TCRdb retains in-frame clones only, with some absent. The data hold more than 250,000 clones, with approximately 87% observed a single time. This CDR3 is 16 amino acids long. Between the trimmed V and J ends, which lost 7 bases and 3 bases, there was a span of 18 bases. Germline CDR1 reads SNHLY; CDR2 reads FYNNEI. Treatment described: 15 to 20 received Ad26.COV2.S at low or high dose, single or two shots; 5 received placebo; per-sample allocation not given. The samples were gathered on day 63 after the first injection of vaccine or placebo. Adults aged 18-55 years in Boston included the donor.

The receptor's source is a person aged 18-60 years who received the Ad26.COV2.S COVID-19 vaccine or a placebo. The sequencing here drew on peripheral blood, taken in a trial of Ad26.COV2.S vaccine versus placebo. The rearrangement uses TRBV2 and TRBJ1-4; no clear D. The CDR3 sequence is CASTRLTGESNEKLFF. CDR3 nucleotide sequence: TGTGCCAGCACCCGACTAACCGGGGAGTCTAATGAAAAACTGTTTTTT.